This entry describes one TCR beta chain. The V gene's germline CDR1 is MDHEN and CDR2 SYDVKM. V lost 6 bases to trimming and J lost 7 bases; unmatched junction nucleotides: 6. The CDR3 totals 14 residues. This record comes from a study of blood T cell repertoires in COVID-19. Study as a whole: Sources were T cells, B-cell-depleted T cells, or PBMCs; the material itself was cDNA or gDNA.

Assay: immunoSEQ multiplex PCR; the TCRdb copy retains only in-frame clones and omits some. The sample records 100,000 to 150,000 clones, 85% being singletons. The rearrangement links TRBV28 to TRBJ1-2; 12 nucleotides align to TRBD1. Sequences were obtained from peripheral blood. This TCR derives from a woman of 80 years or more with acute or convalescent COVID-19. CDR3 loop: CASSRDRGRRGYTF. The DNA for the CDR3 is TGTGCCAGCAGCCGGGACAGGGGGCGGCGTGGCTACACCTTC.